The clone carrying this T cell receptor beta chain was seen a few times. Profiling relied on immunoSEQ multiplex PCR, and the TCRdb table lists in-frame clones only, not all of them. The profile shows approximately 55,000 clones, about three quarters of them singletons. This sample was taken from a study of blood T cell repertoires in COVID-19. The CDR3 covers 15 residues. Germline assignment: CDR1 SNHLY and CDR2 FYNNEI. V lost 8 bases, J lost 2 bases, and 19 bases lay in between. The V call is TRBV2, the J call TRBJ2-7; D might be TRBD2 (6 bases). The receptor comes from a man between 25 and 39 years old with COVID-19, enrolled during active disease. The source material was peripheral blood. As DNA, the CDR3 is TGTGCCAGCCGCCTGGGGACGGGACTCACCTACGAGCAGTACTTC. Protein product: CASRLGTGLTYEQYF.